The sequence of this T cell receptor (beta chain) was determined in a study of blood T cell repertoires in COVID-19. Study-level information: The United States, Italy and Spain were the sources of the acute and convalescent COVID-19 samples.

The germline V and J ends were trimmed by 3 bases and 4 bases, with 15 bases remaining between them. The CDR3 covers 15 residues. Germline V gives CDR1 MDHEN, CDR2 SYDVKM. Profiling relied on immunoSEQ multiplex PCR, and the TCRdb table lists in-frame clones only, not all of them. The data hold 240,000 or so clones, with around 90% observed a single time. J is TRBJ2-5 and V is TRBV28; D ambiguous. The TCR comes from a man aged 60 to 75 who had recovered from COVID-19. Sequenced material: peripheral blood. The CDR3 sequence is CASSFGYLEAETQYF. The CDR3, as DNA: TGTGCCAGCAGTTTCGGATACCTTGAGGCAGAGACCCAGTACTTC.